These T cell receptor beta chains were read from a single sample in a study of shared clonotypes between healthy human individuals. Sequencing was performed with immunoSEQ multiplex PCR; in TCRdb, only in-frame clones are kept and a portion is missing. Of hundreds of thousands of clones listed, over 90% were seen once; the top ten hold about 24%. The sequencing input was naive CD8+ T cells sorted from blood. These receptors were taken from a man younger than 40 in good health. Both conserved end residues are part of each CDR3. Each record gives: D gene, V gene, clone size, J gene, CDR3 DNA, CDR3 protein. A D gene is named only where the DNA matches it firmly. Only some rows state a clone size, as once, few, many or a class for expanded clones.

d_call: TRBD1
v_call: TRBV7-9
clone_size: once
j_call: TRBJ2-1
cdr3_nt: TGTGCCAGCAGCCTGGGACAGGGTTTTCACAATGAGCAGTTCTTC
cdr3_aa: CASSLGQGFHNEQFF

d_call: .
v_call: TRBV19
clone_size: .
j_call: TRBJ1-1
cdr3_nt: TGTGCCAGTAGTACCGGCGAGGGGGACACTGAAGCTTTCTTT
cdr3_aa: CASSTGEGDTEAFF

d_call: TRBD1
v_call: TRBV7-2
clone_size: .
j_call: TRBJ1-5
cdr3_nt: TGTGCCAGCAGCCTTAGGGACAGTTATAGCAATCAGCCCCAGCATTTT
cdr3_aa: CASSLRDSYSNQPQHF

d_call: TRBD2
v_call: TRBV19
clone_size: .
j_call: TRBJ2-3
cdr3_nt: TGTGCCAGTAAACATAGCGGGGCTAGCACAGATACGCAGTATTTT
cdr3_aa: CASKHSGASTDTQYF

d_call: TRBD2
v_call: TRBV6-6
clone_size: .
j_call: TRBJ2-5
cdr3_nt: TGTGCCAGCAGATTACTAGCGGGACCCCAAGAGACCCAGTACTTC
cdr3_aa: CASRLLAGPQETQYF

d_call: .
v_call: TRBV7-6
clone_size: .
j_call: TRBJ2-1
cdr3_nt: TGTGCCAGCAGCTTAGTTTCAGTCGTACAGCAGGATCAATCGGGTAATGAGCAGTTCTTC
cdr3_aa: CASSLVSVVQQDQSGNEQFF

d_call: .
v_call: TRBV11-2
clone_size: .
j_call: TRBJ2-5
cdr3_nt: TGTGCCAGCAGCTTAGAGTCCCCAGAGACCCAGTACTTC
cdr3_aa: CASSLESPETQYF

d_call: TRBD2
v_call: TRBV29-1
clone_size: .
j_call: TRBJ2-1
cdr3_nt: TGCAGCGTTGTCCCTAGCGGGAAGAACAATGAGCAGTTCTTC
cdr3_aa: CSVVPSGKNNEQFF

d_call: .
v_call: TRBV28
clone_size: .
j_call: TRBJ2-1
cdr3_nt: TGTGCCAGCAGCCCCCAGGGTAGTGGGGAGCAGTTCTTC
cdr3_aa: CASSPQGSGEQFF

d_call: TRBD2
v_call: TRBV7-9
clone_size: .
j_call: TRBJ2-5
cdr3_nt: TGTGCCAGCAGCTCCTCACTAGCGGCCGAGGAGACCCAGTACTTC
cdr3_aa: CASSSSLAAEETQYF

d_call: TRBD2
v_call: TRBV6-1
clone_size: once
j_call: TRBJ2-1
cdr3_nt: TGTGCCAGCAGTGATTTGCGGGAGGGTCTCAATGAGCAGTTCTTC
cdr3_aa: CASSDLREGLNEQFF

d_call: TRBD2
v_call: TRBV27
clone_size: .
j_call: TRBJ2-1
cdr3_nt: TGTGCCAGCAGTCCCGTCGGGGGGAATTCCTACAATGAGCAGTTCTTC
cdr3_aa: CASSPVGGNSYNEQFF

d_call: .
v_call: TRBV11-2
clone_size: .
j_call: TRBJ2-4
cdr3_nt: TGTGCCAGCAGCTTAGAACCCAGGGCGGGTGACATTCAGTACTTC
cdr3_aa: CASSLEPRAGDIQYF

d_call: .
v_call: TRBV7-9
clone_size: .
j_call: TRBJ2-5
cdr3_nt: TGTGCCAGCCAGGACTTGGAAGAGACCCAGTACTTC
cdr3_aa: CASQDLEETQYF

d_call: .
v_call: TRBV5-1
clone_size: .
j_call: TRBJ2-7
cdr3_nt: TGCGCCAGCAGCCCCCCCCCGGGTCCCCAGCCCTACGAGCAGTACTTC
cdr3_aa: CASSPPPGPQPYEQYF

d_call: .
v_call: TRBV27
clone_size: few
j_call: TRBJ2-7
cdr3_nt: TGTGCCAGCAGTTTAGGGGCCTCCTACGAGCAGTACTTC
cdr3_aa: CASSLGASYEQYF

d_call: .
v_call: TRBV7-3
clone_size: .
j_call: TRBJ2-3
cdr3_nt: TGTGCCAGCAGCTTAGAGGGCCCCCCAGATACGCAGTATTTT
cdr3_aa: CASSLEGPPDTQYF

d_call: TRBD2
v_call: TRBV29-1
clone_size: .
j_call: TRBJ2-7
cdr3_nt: TGCAGCGCAACTGGGACTAGCGGGAAAACGTTCTACGAGCAGTACTTC
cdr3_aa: CSATGTSGKTFYEQYF

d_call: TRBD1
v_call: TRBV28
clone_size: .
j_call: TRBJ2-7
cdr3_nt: TGTGCCAGCACCCCGGGACAGGGGCCCTACGAGCAGTACTTC
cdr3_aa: CASTPGQGPYEQYF

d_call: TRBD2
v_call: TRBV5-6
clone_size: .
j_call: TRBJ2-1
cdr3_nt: TGTGCCAGCAGCTTGGCTCTAGCGGGACTCTACAATGAGCAGTTCTTC
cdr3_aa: CASSLALAGLYNEQFF

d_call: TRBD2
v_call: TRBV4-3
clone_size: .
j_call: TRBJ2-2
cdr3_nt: TGCGCCAGCAGCCAATCCCCCCACGTTCTGGGGGGGACGGGTGACACCGGGGAGCTGTTTTTT
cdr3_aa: CASSQSPHVLGGTGDTGELFF

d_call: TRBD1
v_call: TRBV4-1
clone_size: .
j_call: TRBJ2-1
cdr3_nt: TGCGCCAGCAGCCATAGACAGGGGGCGAGTTATGAGCAGTTCTTC
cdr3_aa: CASSHRQGASYEQFF

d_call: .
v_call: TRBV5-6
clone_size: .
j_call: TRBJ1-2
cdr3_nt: TGTGCCAGCCGCCCGACGGGCTACCCGACAGATGGCTACACCTTC
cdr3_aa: CASRPTGYPTDGYTF

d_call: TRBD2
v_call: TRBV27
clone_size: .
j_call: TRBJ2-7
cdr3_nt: TGTGCCAGCGGAAGTAGCGGGACACGATACGAGCAGTACTTC
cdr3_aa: CASGSSGTRYEQYF